The 15 T cell receptor beta chains given below trace back to one sample, sequenced in a study of control samples from healthy donors and cancer patients. TCRdb's table, derived via immunoSEQ multiplex PCR, lists solely in-frame clones and lacks some. The sample consists of roughly 30,000 clones, roughly 92% of them appearing once. Specimen: PBMCs. The receptors come from a man between 40 and 49 years old with colorectal cancer.

The chain employs TRBV6-5 and TRBJ2-7; TRBD1 might be the D (5 bases). The length of the CDR3 is 13 residues. CDR1 and CDR2 from the germline V gene are MNHEY and SVGAGI. The V gene lost 5 bases and the J gene lost 1 base, with 9 bases spanning the gap. The CDR3 region has the DNA TGTGCCAGCAGTCCCGGACAATCCTACGAGCAGTACTTC. Translated, it gives CASSPGQSYEQYF.

The chain links TRBV6-5 to TRBJ2-7, with D possibly TRBD1 on 6 matching bases. Germline V CDR1 and CDR2: MNHEY, SVGAGI. Trimming pared 6 bases from V and 1 base from J, leaving 16 bases between. The CDR3 extends over 15 amino acids. CDR3 nucleotide sequence: TGTGCCAGCAGCCCCACCCCGACAGGTTCCTACGAGCAGTACTTC. Amino acids: CASSPTPTGSYEQYF.

The rearrangement joins TRBV7-8 to TRBJ1-1, with a possible D match to TRBD1 (6 bases). Trimming removed 5 bases at V and 6 bases at J, with 16 bases between. Germline CDR1 is SGHVS and CDR2 is FQNEAQ. CDR3 size: 14 residues. CDR3 in amino acids: CASSPSQGTSEAFF. CDR3 DNA: TGTGCCAGCAGCCCGAGCCAGGGGACGTCTGAAGCTTTCTTT.

The J gene is TRBJ2-7, the V gene TRBV19, with 11 bases matching TRBD1. The junction had 9 bases not matched to a gene; V was cut back by 8 bases and J by 3 bases. CDR1 and CDR2 from the germline V gene are LNHDA and SQIVND (reference sequence). The CDR3 sequence is 15 residues long. CDR3 in amino acids: CASAGGGTGGYEQYF. For the CDR3, the DNA is TGTGCCAGTGCCGGCGGGGGGACAGGGGGCTACGAGCAGTACTTC.

This chain connects TRBV19 to TRBJ2-5; TRBD1 agrees at 9 bases. The V segment lost 6 bases and the J segment 5 bases; nucleotides outside the gene matches: 7. The CDR3 covers 14 residues. Germline V gene sequence: CDR1 LNHDA, CDR2 SQIVND (reference sequence). The CDR3 nucleotides are TGTGCCAGTAGAGGGACAGGGCGAGGGGAGACCCAGTACTTC. It encodes CASRGTGRGETQYF.

The chain links TRBV25-1 to TRBJ1-1, with TRBD1 as a possible D gene (5 bases). Germline CDR1 is MGHDK and CDR2 is SYGVNS. The CDR3 sequence is 14 residues long. V dropped 2 bases and J dropped 1 base, with 8 bases sitting between them. DNA of the CDR3: TGTGCCAGCAGTGAACGGGGGAGGAACACTGAAGCTTTCTTT. Its protein product is CASSERGRNTEAFF.

The gene calls are TRBV2 and TRBJ2-2; 7 positions agree with TRBD2. This CDR3 is 15 amino acids long. Germline V CDR1 and CDR2: SNHLY, FYNNEI. V shed 10 bases and J 0 bases; nucleotides not matched to a gene: 8. The CDR3 sequence: CATNGGRANTGELFF. DNA for the CDR3: TGTGCCACAAACGGGGGGAGGGCGAACACCGGGGAGCTGTTTTTT.

The chain joins TRBV9 to TRBJ1-1, with 9 nucleotides matching TRBD1. The CDR3 contains 14 residues. Germline V gene lookup returns CDR1 SGDLS and CDR2 YYNGEE. V shed 4 bases and J 5 bases; nucleotides not matched to a gene: 6. CDR3 nucleotides: TGTGCCAGCAGCCCGCAGGACAGGGGAACTGAAGCTTTCTTT. Translating gives CASSPQDRGTEAFF.

This clone came up once. Distinct nucleotide sequences in the sample also encode this CDR3. This sequence joins TRBV13 and TRBJ1-3, with D tentatively TRBD1 (6 bases). The CDR3 sequence is 14 residues long. V dropped 2 bases and J dropped 4 bases, with 9 bases sitting between them. Germline CDR1 and CDR2: PRHDT and FYEKMQ (reference sequence). For the CDR3, the DNA is TGTGCCAGCAGCTTAAGGGGGTCAGGAAACACCATATATTTT. Its translation: CASSLRGSGNTIYF.

This chain links TRBV5-4 with TRBJ1-4; tentative D call: TRBD1 (5 bases). V dropped 0 bases and J dropped 4 bases, with 16 bases sitting between them. This CDR3 has 17 amino acids. Germline V gene lookup returns CDR1 SGHNT and CDR2 YYREEE (reference sequence). CDR3 loop: CASSLGGGSRGNEKLFF. The CDR3 DNA reads as TGTGCCAGCAGCTTGGGGGGCGGGAGCCGGGGTAATGAAAAACTGTTTTTT.

The chain uses TRBV7-8 and TRBJ2-3, with D unclear. V was trimmed by 3 bases and J by 1 base, leaving 5 bases between them. This CDR3 is built from 13 residues. CDR1 is SGHVS, CDR2 FQNEAQ, per germline. CDR3 protein: CASSFRRTDTQYF. In DNA, the CDR3 is TGTGCCAGCAGCTTCAGACGCACAGATACGCAGTATTTT.

The chain couples TRBV6-1 to TRBJ1-6; tentatively, D is TRBD1 (5 bases). With 6 bases removed from V and 9 bases from J, the gap between germline ends came to 9 bases. This CDR3 comprises 12 residues. Germline CDR1 and CDR2: MNHNS and SASEGT. The CDR3 loop reads CASSLGGSPLHF. The CDR3 nucleotides are TGTGCCAGCAGCCTCGGGGGTTCACCCCTCCACTTT.

CDR3 DNA sequence: TGTGCCAGCAGCTTTGGGAAGAACACTGAAGCTTTCTTT. It yields the protein CASSFGKNTEAFF. V and J are TRBV7-3 and TRBJ1-1; D remains unclear. V lost 3 bases and J lost 1, with 6 bases in between. There are 13 residues in the CDR3. The V gene's germline CDR1 is SGHTA and CDR2 FQGTGA.

This chain connects TRBV29-1 to TRBJ1-1; 8 bases line up with TRBD1. The V gene's germline CDR1 is SQVTM and CDR2 ANQGSEA. Germline trimming cut 6 bases from V and 0 bases from J; bases unmatched to any gene: 3. The CDR3 length is 13 residues. The CDR3 reads CSVRQGLNTEAFF. CDR3 nucleotide sequence: TGCAGCGTCCGACAGGGGTTGAACACTGAAGCTTTCTTT.

The CDR3 region has the DNA TGTGCCAGCAGTGAATGGACAGGGACTGGAAACACCATATATTTT. Translating gives CASSEWTGTGNTIYF. V usage is TRBV2 and J usage is TRBJ1-3; 8 bases are a match to TRBD1. Germline V CDR1 and CDR2: SNHLY, FYNNEI. This CDR3 region has 15 residues. V gave up 2 bases and J gave up 2 bases; unmatched junction bases: 2.